The rows below give T cell receptor beta chains drawn from one sample of a study of CD8 T cells in Susac syndrome. TCRdb ran MiXCR on the immunoSEQ multiplex PCR reads and lists one entry per CDR3 protein. The table records 210,000 or so distinct CDR3 sequences, 80% to 95% of them present only once. Sequences were obtained from CD8+ T cells from PBMCs. Every receptor here comes from a human donor with multiple sclerosis. The CDR3 runs from the conserved cysteine through the conserved F or W. A D gene is named only where the DNA matches it firmly. For some rows the clone size is stated as once, few or many, or as a class when expanded; others skip it.

abundance,j_gene,d_gene,v_gene,CDR3nt,CDR3aa
once,TRBJ1-1,.,TRBV24-1,TGTGCCACCAGTGATTCCCTGGGAGTTGAAGCTTTCTTT,CATSDSLGVEAFF
.,TRBJ2-2,.,TRBV7-9,TGTGCCAGCAGCTCGCGTGACCCCAACACCGGGGAGCTGTTTTTT,CASSSRDPNTGELFF
once,TRBJ2-2,.,TRBV20-1,TGCAGTGCTAGAGATCTGCTAGCCGGTACCGGGGAGCTGTTTTTT,CSARDLLAGTGELFF
.,TRBJ2-7,.,TRBV14,TGTGCCAGCAGCCAAGACTTATCCCCCTACGAGCAGTACTTC,CASSQDLSPYEQYF
.,TRBJ2-7,TRBD1,TRBV29-1,TGCAGCGTCGAAGGGACAGGGAGAGTGGGCGAGCAGTACTTC,CSVEGTGRVGEQYF
.,TRBJ1-2,.,TRBV7-6,TGTGCCAGCACCCCAGGGGAAAACTATGGCTACACCTTC,CASTPGENYGYTF
.,TRBJ1-1,.,TRBV7-9,TGTGCCAGCATAAAGGGTGGCACTGAAGCTTTCTTT,CASIKGGTEAFF
.,TRBJ1-3,.,TRBV4-3,TGCGCCAGCAGCCAACTCCGTACGGGTTCTGGAAACACCATATATTTT,CASSQLRTGSGNTIYF
once,TRBJ2-1,.,TRBV6-5,TGTGCCAGCAGTACGACCGGGGTTAATGAGCAGTTCTTC,CASSTTGVNEQFF
.,TRBJ1-2,TRBD1,TRBV5-6,TGTGCCAGCAGCGGAGGGGACAGTGCTAACTATGGCTACACCTTC,CASSGGDSANYGYTF
.,TRBJ2-3,.,TRBV5-4,TGTGCCAGCAGCTGGAGACAGATTGAAGGCACAGATACGCAGTATTTT,CASSWRQIEGTDTQYF
.,TRBJ1-4,.,TRBV5-1,TGCGCCAGCAGCTTGGGTGCTGCTTCTGATGAAAAACTGTTTTTT,CASSLGAASDEKLFF
.,TRBJ2-1,TRBD2,TRBV18,TGTGCCAGCTCACCGGCGGGAGGAAGCGTGCATGAGCAGTTCTTC,CASSPAGGSVHEQFF
.,TRBJ2-3,.,TRBV13,TGTGCCAGCAGCTTAGGGGCCGCTAGCACAGATACGCAGTATTTT,CASSLGAASTDTQYF
.,TRBJ2-7,TRBD2,TRBV4-3,TGCGCCAGCAGCCAAGAACAGCGGGAGGGGGTTCAGTACTTC,CASSQEQREGVQYF
once,TRBJ1-1,.,TRBV30,TGTGCCTGGAGTGTCGACCGGGGAACTGAAGCTTTCTTT,CAWSVDRGTEAFF
few,TRBJ2-2,.,TRBV7-8,TGTGCCAGCAGCTTAGCTTGGGAGGACACCGGGGAGCTGTTTTTT,CASSLAWEDTGELFF
.,TRBJ2-7,.,TRBV2,TGTGCCACCACAAAGGAACTAGTCAAGCCATCCTACGAGCAGTACTTC,CATTKELVKPSYEQYF
.,TRBJ2-4,.,TRBV5-4,TGTGCCAGCAGCTTGATGGGGGCCAAAAACATTCAGTACTTC,CASSLMGAKNIQYF
.,TRBJ2-7,.,TRBV27,TGTGCCAGCAGTTTATCACTCGGGACCAGCTCCTACGAGCAGTACTTC,CASSLSLGTSSYEQYF
.,TRBJ1-2,TRBD1,TRBV9,TGTGCCAGCAGCGTAGCAGGGGGCTTTAATGGCTACACCTTC,CASSVAGGFNGYTF
.,TRBJ2-5,.,TRBV30,TGTGCCTGGAGTGCAGACGGACAAGAGACCCAGTACTTC,CAWSADGQETQYF
.,TRBJ2-5,.,TRBV14,TGTGCCAGCAGCCAAGGTGGACGGAGCACCCAGTACTTC,CASSQGGRSTQYF
.,TRBJ1-2,TRBD1,TRBV19,TGTGCCAGTAGTCCTGACAGGGGAGCGGGCGATGGCTACACCTTC,CASSPDRGAGDGYTF
.,TRBJ2-5,.,TRBV5-4,TGTGCCAGCAGCTCTCGGGACCAAGAGACCCAGTACTTC,CASSSRDQETQYF
.,TRBJ2-7,.,TRBV7-9,TGTGCCAGCACCTCAAAAGGGAGCTACGAGCAGTACTTC,CASTSKGSYEQYF
.,TRBJ1-2,.,TRBV5-5,TGTGCCAGCAGCTTGCCGGAGAACTATGGCTACACCTTC,CASSLPENYGYTF
.,TRBJ2-2,TRBD2,TRBV13,TGTGCCAGCAGCCCCTTTCGGGCTAGCGGGGATGGCGGGGAGCTGTTTTTT,CASSPFRASGDGGELFF
.,TRBJ2-7,.,TRBV7-8,TGTGCCAGCAGCTTAGTCGCCTATGCAAACGAGCAGTACTTC,CASSLVAYANEQYF
.,TRBJ1-2,TRBD1,TRBV19,TGTGCCAGTAGTTTCACAGGGGTGCTGTATGGCTACACCTTC,CASSFTGVLYGYTF
.,TRBJ1-2,.,TRBV7-9,TGTGCCAGCAGCTTAGTTTTAGCAGGGGACGGCTACACCTTC,CASSLVLAGDGYTF
.,TRBJ1-1,.,TRBV19,TGTGCCAGTAGGGTCACCGCTGCTGATTATGGCACTGAAGCTTTCTTT,CASRVTAADYGTEAFF
.,TRBJ2-7,.,TRBV9,TGTGCCAGCAGCGTAGGGAATCGCCCCTACGAGCAGTACTTC,CASSVGNRPYEQYF
.,TRBJ2-1,.,TRBV7-9,TGTGCCAGCAGCTTAGAGGTATGGGAGCAGTTCTTC,CASSLEVWEQFF
.,TRBJ2-6,.,TRBV25-1,TGTGCCAGCAGTGGGTGGACAGTCTCTGGGGCCAACGTCCTGACTTTC,CASSGWTVSGANVLTF
.,TRBJ2-7,TRBD1,TRBV7-6,TGTGCCAGCAGCTTCTATGGCAGGGGGTCGGGAAGGTCCTACGAGCAGTACTTC,CASSFYGRGSGRSYEQYF
once,TRBJ2-5,.,TRBV7-3,TGTGCCAGCAGCCCAGGGGAGGGCCAAGAGACCCAGTACTTC,CASSPGEGQETQYF
.,TRBJ1-2,TRBD1,TRBV4-1,TGCGCCAGCAGCCAGGCTGGGACAGGGACTGGCTACACCTTC,CASSQAGTGTGYTF
.,TRBJ2-1,TRBD2,TRBV5-1,TGCGCCAGCAGCAAGGGACTAGACGAGAATGAGCAGTTCTTC,CASSKGLDENEQFF
once,TRBJ1-2,.,TRBV6-5,TGTGCCAGCAGTTCTCTACCCGGGACAAGAAGACATACTAACTATGGCTACACCTTC,CASSSLPGTRRHTNYGYTF
.,TRBJ1-2,.,TRBV5-4,TGTGCCAGCAGCTCGACGACCCCGGGGATCATAGCCATATATGGCTACACCTTC,CASSSTTPGIIAIYGYTF
.,TRBJ1-1,.,TRBV27,TGTGCCAGCAGTTTTTTGGCCGGGGGGAGCACTGAAGCTTTCTTT,CASSFLAGGSTEAFF
.,TRBJ2-1,.,TRBV11-2,TGTGCCAGCAGCCAGATGCCCGCTAGCAGCTCCTACAATGAGCAGTTCTTC,CASSQMPASSSYNEQFF
few,TRBJ2-7,.,TRBV19,TGTGCCAGTAGTATTGGGGACCGTGCCTACGAGCAGTACTTC,CASSIGDRAYEQYF
.,TRBJ2-7,.,TRBV29-1,TGCAGCGTCCTTTCAGACTCCGCCTCACGGTACTTC,CSVLSDSASRYF
.,TRBJ1-4,.,TRBV9,TGTGCCAGCAGCGTAGGCGACACGTTCGAAAAACTGTTTTTT,CASSVGDTFEKLFF
.,TRBJ1-5,.,TRBV6-2/TRBV6-3,TGTGCCAGCAGTTACGATCGGAATCCGCGCAATCAGCCCCAGCATTTT,CASSYDRNPRNQPQHF
.,TRBJ2-2,.,TRBV9,TGTGCCAGCAGCTTACCCATGACTAGTGACACCGGGGAGCTGTTTTTT,CASSLPMTSDTGELFF
.,TRBJ1-5,.,TRBV19,TGTGCCAGTAGTATGGTTCACAATAGCAATCAGCCCCAGCATTTT,CASSMVHNSNQPQHF
.,TRBJ1-2,.,TRBV9,TGTGCCAGCACACGGGCCCTTGTGGCCACCGGGGATGACTACACCTTC,CASTRALVATGDDYTF
.,TRBJ1-1,.,TRBV6-5,TGTGCCAGCAGCATGATCGCGAACACTGAAGCTTTCTTT,CASSMIANTEAFF